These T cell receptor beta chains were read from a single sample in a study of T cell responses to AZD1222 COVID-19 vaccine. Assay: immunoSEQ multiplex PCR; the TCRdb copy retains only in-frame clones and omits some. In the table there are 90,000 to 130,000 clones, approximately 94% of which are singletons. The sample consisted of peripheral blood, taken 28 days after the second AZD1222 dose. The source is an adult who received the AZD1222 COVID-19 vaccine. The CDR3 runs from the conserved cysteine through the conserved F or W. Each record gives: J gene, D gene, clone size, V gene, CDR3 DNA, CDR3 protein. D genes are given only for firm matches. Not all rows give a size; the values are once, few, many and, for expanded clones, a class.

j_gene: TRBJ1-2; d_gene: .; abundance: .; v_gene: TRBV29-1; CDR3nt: TGCAGCGTATCGAGGGGGAGTAGCTATGGCTACACCTTC; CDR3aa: CSVSRGSSYGYTF
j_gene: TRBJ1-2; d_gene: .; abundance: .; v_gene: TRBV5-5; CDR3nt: TGTGCCAGCAGCTCCGGGCCTAAAATCTATGGCTACACCTTC; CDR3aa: CASSSGPKIYGYTF
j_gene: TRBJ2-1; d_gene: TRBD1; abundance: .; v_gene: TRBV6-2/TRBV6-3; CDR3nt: TGTGCCAGCAGCCCCGGGACAGGGCAAGGCAATGAGCAGTTCTTC; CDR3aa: CASSPGTGQGNEQFF
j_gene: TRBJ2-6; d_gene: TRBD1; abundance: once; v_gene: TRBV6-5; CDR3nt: TGTGCCAGCAGTCCCGGACAGGCCGGCAACGTCCTGACTTTC; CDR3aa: CASSPGQAGNVLTF
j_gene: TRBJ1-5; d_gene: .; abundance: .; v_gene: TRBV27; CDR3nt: TGTGCCAGCAGCGCCCGTTGGTCCAATCAGCCCCAGCATTTT; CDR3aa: CASSARWSNQPQHF
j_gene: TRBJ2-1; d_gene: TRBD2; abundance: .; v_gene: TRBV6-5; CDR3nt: TGTGCCAGCAGTTACTCACTAGCGGGAGAAAATGAGCAGTTCTTC; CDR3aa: CASSYSLAGENEQFF
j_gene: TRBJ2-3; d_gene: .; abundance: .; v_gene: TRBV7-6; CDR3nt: TGTGCCAGCAGCTTCGGGTCTATTAGCACAGATACGCAGTATTTT; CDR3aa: CASSFGSISTDTQYF
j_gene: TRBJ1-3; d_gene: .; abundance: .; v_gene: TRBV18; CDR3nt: TGTGCCAGCTCATCGACAGGCACACACTCTGGAAACACCATATATTTT; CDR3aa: CASSSTGTHSGNTIYF
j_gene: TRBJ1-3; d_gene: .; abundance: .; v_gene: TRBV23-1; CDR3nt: TGCGCCAGCAACGCACTTCCTCCCAGGAACTCTGGAAACACCATATATTTT; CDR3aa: CASNALPPRNSGNTIYF
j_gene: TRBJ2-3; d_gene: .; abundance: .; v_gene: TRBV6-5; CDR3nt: TGTGCCAGCAGGGGATCGGGACACGGTACGCAGTATTTT; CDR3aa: CASRGSGHGTQYF
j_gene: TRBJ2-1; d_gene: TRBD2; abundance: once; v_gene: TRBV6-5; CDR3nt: TGTGCCAGCAGTTACGTCATTGCGGGGGGCTTAAATGAGCAGTTCTTC; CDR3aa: CASSYVIAGGLNEQFF
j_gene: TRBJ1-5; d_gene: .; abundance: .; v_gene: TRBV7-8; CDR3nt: TGTGCCAGCAGCTTAGCGCGAGGTCAGCCCCAGCATTTT; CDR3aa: CASSLARGQPQHF
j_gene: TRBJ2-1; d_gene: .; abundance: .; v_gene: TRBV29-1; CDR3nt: TGCAGCGTAAAAGGGCCCGGGACCTACAATGAGCAGTTCTTC; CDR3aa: CSVKGPGTYNEQFF
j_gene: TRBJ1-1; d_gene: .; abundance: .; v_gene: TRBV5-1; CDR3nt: TGCGCCAGCAGCCCTTGGGGCCTGAGAATGAACACTGAAGCTTTCTTT; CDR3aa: CASSPWGLRMNTEAFF
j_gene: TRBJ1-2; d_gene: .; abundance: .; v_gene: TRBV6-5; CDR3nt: TGTGCCAGCAGTTACTCGAGTTTTATCGCGGATGGCTACACCTTC; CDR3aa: CASSYSSFIADGYTF
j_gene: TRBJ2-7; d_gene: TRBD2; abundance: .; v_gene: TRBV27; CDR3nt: TGTGCCAGCAGCTACGCCACTAGCGGGGGTTACGAGCAGTACTTC; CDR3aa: CASSYATSGGYEQYF
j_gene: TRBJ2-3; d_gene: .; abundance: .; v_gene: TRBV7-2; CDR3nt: TGTGCCAGCAGCCCCGACAGGTTCACAGATACGCAGTATTTT; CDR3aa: CASSPDRFTDTQYF
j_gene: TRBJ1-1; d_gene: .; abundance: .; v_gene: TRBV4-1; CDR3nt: TGCGCCAGCAGCCTCGGGTGGGGGGGTGGCACTGAAGCTTTCTTT; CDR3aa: CASSLGWGGGTEAFF
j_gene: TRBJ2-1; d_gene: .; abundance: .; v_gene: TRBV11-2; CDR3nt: TGTGCCAGCAGCCCCCTTAGGGGGAGGTTCGGGGAGCAGTTCTTC; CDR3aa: CASSPLRGRFGEQFF
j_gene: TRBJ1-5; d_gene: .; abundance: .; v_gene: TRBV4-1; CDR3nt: TGCGCCAGCAGCCAAGATCCCTGGGCTGGCAATCAGCCCCAGCATTTT; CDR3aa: CASSQDPWAGNQPQHF
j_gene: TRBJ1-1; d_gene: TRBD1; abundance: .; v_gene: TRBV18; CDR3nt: TGTGCCAGCTCATTGGGGGGACAGGGTAACACTGAAGCTTTCTTT; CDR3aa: CASSLGGQGNTEAFF
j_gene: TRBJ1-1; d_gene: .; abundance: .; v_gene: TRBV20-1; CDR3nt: TGCAGTGCTAGATGGGACACTGAAGCTTTCTTT; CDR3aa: CSARWDTEAFF
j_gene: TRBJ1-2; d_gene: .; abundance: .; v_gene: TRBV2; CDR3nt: TGTGCCAGCACTGGTGCCTATGGCTACACCTTC; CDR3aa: CASTGAYGYTF
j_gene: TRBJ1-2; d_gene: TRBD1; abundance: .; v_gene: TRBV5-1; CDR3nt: TGCGCCAGCAGCCCGGGACAGCCCTATGGCTACACCTTC; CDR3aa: CASSPGQPYGYTF
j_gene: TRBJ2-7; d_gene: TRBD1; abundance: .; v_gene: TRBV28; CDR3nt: TGTGCCAGCAGTCCCCAGACAGGGATTAACTACGAGCAGTACTTC; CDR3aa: CASSPQTGINYEQYF
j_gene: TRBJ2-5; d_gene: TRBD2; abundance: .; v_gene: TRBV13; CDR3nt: TGTGCCAGCAGCGATCCGACTAGCGCGGGGCAAGAGACCCAGTACTTC; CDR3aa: CASSDPTSAGQETQYF
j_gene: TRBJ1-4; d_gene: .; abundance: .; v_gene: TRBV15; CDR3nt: TGTGCCACCAGCTCTTCAACTAATGAAAAACTGTTTTTT; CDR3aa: CATSSSTNEKLFF
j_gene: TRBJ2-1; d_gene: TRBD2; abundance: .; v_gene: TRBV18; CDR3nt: TGTGCCAGCTCACCTAAGGCTAGCGGGCTTGCTTACAATGAGCAGTTCTTC; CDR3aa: CASSPKASGLAYNEQFF
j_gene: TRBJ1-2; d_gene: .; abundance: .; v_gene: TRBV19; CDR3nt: TGTGCCAGTAGTATGGATGGAGGAAGGAACAGTGGCTACACCTTC; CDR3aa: CASSMDGGRNSGYTF
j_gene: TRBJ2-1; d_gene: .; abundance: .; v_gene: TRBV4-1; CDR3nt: TGCGCCAGCAGCCAAGTCAGCAGGGGGGTCGATGAGCAGTTCTTC; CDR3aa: CASSQVSRGVDEQFF
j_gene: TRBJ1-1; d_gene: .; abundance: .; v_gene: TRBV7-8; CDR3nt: TGTGCCAGCAGCTTAGCGGCAGGGTCGAACACTGAAGCTTTCTTT; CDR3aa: CASSLAAGSNTEAFF
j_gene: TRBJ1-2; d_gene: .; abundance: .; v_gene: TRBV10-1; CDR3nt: TGCGCCAGCAGGGACATACCGACACCGCCAGGCTATGGCTACACCTTC; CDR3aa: CASRDIPTPPGYGYTF